Listed below are T cell receptor beta chains from one sample, sequenced in a study of T cells in Graves' hyperthyroidism and ophthalmopathy. TCRdb re-derived calls from the multiplex PCR reads in MiXCR, one entry per CDR3 protein. The table records hundreds of thousands of distinct CDR3 sequences, approximately 15% of them present only once. Sequenced sample: blood. The receptors originated from a woman between 18 and 30 years old with Graves' hyperthyroidism. Both conserved end residues are part of each CDR3. D genes are given only for firm matches. For some rows the clone size is stated as once, few or many, or as a class when expanded; others skip it.

TRBJ2-1 | TRBV18 | . | . | CASSSAEYNEQFF | TGTGCCAGCTCAAGCGCCGAATACAATGAGCAGTTCTTC
TRBJ1-2 | TRBV19 | . | . | CASSTPANYGYTF | TGTGCCAGTAGTACGCCAGCTAACTATGGCTACACCTTC
TRBJ2-5 | TRBV12-5 | few | . | CASGLGQGTQETQYF | TGTGCTAGTGGTTTGGGCCAGGGAACCCAAGAGACCCAGTACTTC
TRBJ1-2 | TRBV12-3/TRBV12-4 | many | TRBD1 | CASSLDRASYGYTF | TGTGCCAGCAGTCTGGACAGGGCGAGCTATGGCTACACCTTC
TRBJ1-2 | TRBV28 | few | TRBD1 | CASRVGGTGLEWGYTF | TGTGCCAGCAGAGTAGGAGGGACAGGGCTGGAGTGGGGCTACACCTTC
TRBJ2-5 | TRBV11-2 | many | TRBD2 | CASSLEYSGKETQYF | TGTGCCAGCAGCTTAGAATATAGCGGGAAAGAGACCCAGTACTTC
TRBJ2-1 | TRBV4-1 | few | TRBD1 | CASSQVFGPGGYNEQFF | TGCGCCAGCAGCCAAGTGTTTGGGCCAGGGGGCTACAATGAGCAGTTCTTC
TRBJ2-2 | TRBV6-5 | few | . | CASSYQTGRGTGELFF | TGTGCCAGCAGTTACCAAACAGGGAGAGGGACCGGGGAGCTGTTTTTT
TRBJ1-1 | TRBV24-1 | many | . | CATSDLENTEAFF | TGTGCCACCAGTGATTTGGAGAACACTGAAGCTTTCTTT
TRBJ2-6 | TRBV6-1 | many | . | CASNPVEGRFSGANVLTF | TGTGCCAGCAACCCAGTGGAGGGGAGATTCTCTGGGGCCAACGTCCTGACTTTC
TRBJ1-4 | TRBV29-1 | few | . | CSVGDGSEKLFF | TGCAGCGTAGGTGACGGAAGCGAAAAACTGTTTTTT
TRBJ1-1 | TRBV30 | many | . | CAWSWGAEAFF | TGTGCCTGGAGTTGGGGGGCGGAAGCTTTCTTT
TRBJ2-7 | TRBV29-1 | many | . | CSVGVQPYEQYF | TGCAGCGTTGGAGTACAGCCCTACGAGCAGTACTTC
TRBJ2-3 | TRBV12-3/TRBV12-4 | . | . | CASSPYSGTADTQYF | TGTGCCAGCAGTCCCTATAGCGGGACAGCAGATACGCAGTATTTT
TRBJ1-2 | TRBV11-2 | few | . | CATAGDRWGARDYGYTF | TGTGCCACCGCGGGGGACCGTTGGGGGGCAAGGGACTATGGCTACACCTTC
TRBJ1-2 | TRBV5-1 | many | TRBD1 | CASSSGDREGGYTF | TGCGCCAGCAGCTCGGGGGACAGGGAAGGTGGCTACACCTTC
TRBJ2-1 | TRBV27 | few | . | CASRRQGTGERFF | TGTGCCAGCAGACGCCAGGGCACCGGGGAGCGGTTCTTC
TRBJ2-7 | TRBV14 | . | TRBD2 | CASSHAGREFREQYF | TGTGCCAGCAGCCATGCCGGGCGGGAGTTTAGAGAGCAGTACTTC
TRBJ1-5 | TRBV27 | . | TRBD1 | CASSSWTGGGQPQHF | TGTGCCAGCAGTTCTTGGACAGGGGGTGGGCAGCCCCAGCATTTT
TRBJ2-1 | TRBV2 | many | TRBD2 | CASSEGAGAGNEQFF | TGTGCCAGCAGTGAAGGGGCGGGAGCGGGCAATGAGCAGTTCTTC
TRBJ2-1 | TRBV7-2 | many | . | CASSWQSYNEQFF | TGTGCCAGCAGCTGGCAGTCCTACAATGAGCAGTTCTTC
TRBJ2-3 | TRBV20-1 | few | . | CSARVRKRGPDTQYF | TGCAGTGCTAGAGTAAGGAAGAGGGGTCCAGATACGCAGTATTTT
TRBJ2-3 | TRBV11-2 | few | . | CASPSPRGPSTDTQYF | TGTGCCAGCCCCAGTCCCCGCGGCCCTAGCACAGATACGCAGTATTTT
TRBJ2-5 | TRBV2 | few | . | CASKREETQYF | TGTGCCAGCAAAAGGGAAGAGACCCAGTACTTC
TRBJ2-7 | TRBV20-1 | many | . | CSARARTYEQYF | TGCAGTGCTAGAGCCAGAACCTACGAGCAGTACTTC
TRBJ2-7 | TRBV28 | . | TRBD2 | CASSLAVAGYYEQYF | TGTGCCAGCAGTTTAGCGGTAGCGGGATACTACGAGCAGTACTTC
TRBJ2-2 | TRBV7-3 | few | TRBD2 | CASSTGLAGGPNTGELFF | TGTGCCAGCAGCACCGGACTAGCGGGAGGGCCGAACACCGGGGAGCTGTTTTTT
TRBJ2-1 | TRBV6-2/TRBV6-3 | many | . | CASSYKLAWNEQFF | TGTGCCAGCAGTTATAAACTAGCTTGGAATGAGCAGTTCTTC
TRBJ2-3 | TRBV11-2 | many | . | CASSLRTPGADTQYF | TGTGCCAGCAGCTTAAGAACCCCGGGGGCAGATACGCAGTATTTT
TRBJ1-5 | TRBV6-1 | many | . | CASSENGGMWSMWNQPQHF | TGTGCCAGCAGTGAAAATGGGGGAATGTGGTCAATGTGGAATCAGCCCCAGCATTTT
TRBJ2-1 | TRBV30 | many | . | CAWSPSYNEQFF | TGTGCCTGGAGTCCCAGTTACAATGAGCAGTTCTTC
TRBJ2-7 | TRBV5-1 | many | TRBD2 | CASSSPGLASYEQYF | TGCGCCAGCAGTTCTCCGGGACTAGCATCCTACGAGCAGTACTTC
TRBJ1-5 | TRBV30 | many | TRBD1 | CAWRQTGAQPQHF | TGTGCCTGGAGGCAGACAGGGGCACAGCCCCAGCATTTT
TRBJ2-3 | TRBV20-1 | many | . | CSARAGGVRTQYF | TGCAGTGCCAGGGCCGGGGGCGTGCGTACGCAGTATTTT
TRBJ2-3 | TRBV2 | few | . | CATGLITDTQYF | TGTGCCACCGGTCTAATAACAGATACGCAGTATTTT
TRBJ2-7 | TRBV3-1 | few | TRBD2 | CASSRWAGLAGGRGGGDEQYF | TGTGCCAGCAGCCGGTGGGCCGGACTAGCGGGAGGAAGGGGAGGAGGAGACGAGCAGTACTTC
TRBJ2-1 | TRBV15 | many | . | CATSRRPAGSAGEQFF | TGTGCCACCAGCAGACGCCCGGCGGGGTCCGCGGGTGAGCAGTTCTTC
TRBJ2-2 | TRBV20-1 | few | TRBD2 | CSARDRLAGGPGTGELFF | TGCAGTGCTAGAGATCGACTAGCGGGAGGGCCTGGCACCGGGGAGCTGTTTTTT